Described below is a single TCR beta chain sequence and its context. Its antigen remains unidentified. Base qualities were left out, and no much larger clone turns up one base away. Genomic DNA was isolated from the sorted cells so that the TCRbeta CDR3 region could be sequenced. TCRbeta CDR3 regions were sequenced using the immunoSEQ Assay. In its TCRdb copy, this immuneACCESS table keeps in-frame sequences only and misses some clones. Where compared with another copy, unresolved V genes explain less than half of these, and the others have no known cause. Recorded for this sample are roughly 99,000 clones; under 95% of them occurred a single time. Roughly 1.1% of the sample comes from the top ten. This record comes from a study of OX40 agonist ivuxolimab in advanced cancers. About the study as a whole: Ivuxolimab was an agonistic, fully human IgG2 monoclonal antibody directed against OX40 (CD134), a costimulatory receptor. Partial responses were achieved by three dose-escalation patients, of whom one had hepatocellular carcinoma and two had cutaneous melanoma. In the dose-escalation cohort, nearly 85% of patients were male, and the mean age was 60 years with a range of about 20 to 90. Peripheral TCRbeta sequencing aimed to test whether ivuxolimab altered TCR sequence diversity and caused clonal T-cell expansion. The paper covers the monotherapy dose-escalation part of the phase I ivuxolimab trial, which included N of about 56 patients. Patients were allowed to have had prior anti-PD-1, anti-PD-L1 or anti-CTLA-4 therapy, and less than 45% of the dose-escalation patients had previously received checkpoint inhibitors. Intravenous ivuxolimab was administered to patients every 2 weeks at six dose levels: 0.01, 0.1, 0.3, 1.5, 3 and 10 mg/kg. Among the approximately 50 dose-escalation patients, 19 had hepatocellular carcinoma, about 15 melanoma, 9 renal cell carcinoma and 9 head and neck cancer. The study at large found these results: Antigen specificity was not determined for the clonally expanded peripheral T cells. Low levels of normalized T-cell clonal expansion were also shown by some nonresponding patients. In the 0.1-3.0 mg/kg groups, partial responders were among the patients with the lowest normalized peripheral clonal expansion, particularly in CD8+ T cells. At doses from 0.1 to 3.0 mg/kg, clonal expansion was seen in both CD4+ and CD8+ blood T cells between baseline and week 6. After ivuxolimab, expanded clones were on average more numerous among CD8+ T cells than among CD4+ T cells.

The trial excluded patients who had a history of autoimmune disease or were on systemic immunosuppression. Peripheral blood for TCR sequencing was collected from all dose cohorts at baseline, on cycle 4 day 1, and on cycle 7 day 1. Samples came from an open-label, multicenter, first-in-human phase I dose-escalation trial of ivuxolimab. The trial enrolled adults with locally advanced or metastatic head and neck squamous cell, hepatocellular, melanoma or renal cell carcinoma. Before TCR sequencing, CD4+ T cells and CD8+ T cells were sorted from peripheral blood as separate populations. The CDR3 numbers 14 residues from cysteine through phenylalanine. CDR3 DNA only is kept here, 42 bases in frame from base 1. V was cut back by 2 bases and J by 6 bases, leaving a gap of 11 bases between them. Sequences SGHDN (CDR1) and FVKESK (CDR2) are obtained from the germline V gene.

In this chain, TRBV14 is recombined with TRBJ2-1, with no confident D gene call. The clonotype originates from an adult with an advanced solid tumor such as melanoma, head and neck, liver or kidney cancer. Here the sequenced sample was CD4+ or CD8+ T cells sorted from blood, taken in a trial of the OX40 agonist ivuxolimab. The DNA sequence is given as TGTGCCAGCAGCCAAAGAGAAGGGTTCAATGAGCAGTTCTTC. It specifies CASSQREGFNEQFF. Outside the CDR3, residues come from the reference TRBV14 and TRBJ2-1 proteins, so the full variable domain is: EAGVTQFPSHSVIEKGQTVTLRCDPISGHDNLYWYRRVMGKEIKFLLHFVKESKQDESGMPNNRFLAERTGGTYSTLKVQPAELEDSGVYFCASSQREGFNEQFFGPGTRLTVL.